Listed below are T cell receptor beta chains from one sample, sequenced in a study of blood T cell repertoires in COVID-19. Sequencing was performed with immunoSEQ multiplex PCR; in TCRdb, only in-frame clones are kept and a portion is missing. The sample gives about 250,000 clones, more than 85% of which show up once; over 7.5% is in the top ten. Input material: PBMCs or T cells enriched from blood (not recorded which). The source is a man between 35 and 55 years old who had recovered from COVID-19. CDR3s include the opening cysteine and the closing phenylalanine or tryptophan. The order of the fields is clone size, V gene, J gene, D gene, CDR3 DNA, CDR3 protein. The D gene is left open where the match is weak. Some rows mark clone size as missing; the rest say once, few, many or name a class of expanded clone.

abundance: -; v_gene: TRBV7-8; j_gene: TRBJ1-3; d_gene: TRBD1; CDR3nt: TGTGCCAGCAGCGCACAGGGGTCTCATGGAAACACCATATATTTT; CDR3aa: CASSAQGSHGNTIYF
abundance: -; v_gene: TRBV4-1; j_gene: TRBJ1-1; d_gene: -; CDR3nt: TGCGCCAGCAGCCAATATGGCACCTGGAGCACTGAAGCTTTCTTT; CDR3aa: CASSQYGTWSTEAFF
abundance: -; v_gene: TRBV19; j_gene: TRBJ1-1; d_gene: -; CDR3nt: TGTGCCAGTAGTACCACCTACAGGGACACTGAAGCTTTCTTT; CDR3aa: CASSTTYRDTEAFF
abundance: -; v_gene: TRBV6-1; j_gene: TRBJ2-1; d_gene: -; CDR3nt: TGTGCCAGCAGTGATGTCTGGCACCGCGGGGTCTTC; CDR3aa: CASSDVWHRGVF
abundance: -; v_gene: TRBV19; j_gene: TRBJ2-7; d_gene: TRBD1; CDR3nt: TGTGCCAGTAGTATGGCCGGACAGGGAGCCTCTTCCTACGAGCAGTACTTC; CDR3aa: CASSMAGQGASSYEQYF
abundance: -; v_gene: TRBV11-2; j_gene: TRBJ2-1; d_gene: TRBD2; CDR3nt: TGTGCCAGCAGCTTAGAGCTAGCGGGAGGATACAATGAGCAGTTCTTC; CDR3aa: CASSLELAGGYNEQFF
abundance: -; v_gene: TRBV6-4; j_gene: TRBJ2-7; d_gene: TRBD2; CDR3nt: TGTGCCAGCAGTCCCCTAGCGGGGGGCTCCTACGAGCAGTACTTC; CDR3aa: CASSPLAGGSYEQYF
abundance: -; v_gene: TRBV3-1/TRBV3-2; j_gene: TRBJ2-2; d_gene: -; CDR3nt: TGTGCCAGCAGCCAAGTCCGTGGGAGGCCCGGGGAGCTGTTTTTT; CDR3aa: CASSQVRGRPGELFF
abundance: -; v_gene: TRBV19; j_gene: TRBJ1-5; d_gene: TRBD1; CDR3nt: TGTGCCAGTAATATCCAGGGGGGCACGGGTCAGCCCCAGCATTTT; CDR3aa: CASNIQGGTGQPQHF
abundance: -; v_gene: TRBV5-1; j_gene: TRBJ2-7; d_gene: -; CDR3nt: TGCGCCAGCAGCACTGTGACAGGCTCCTACGAGCAGTACTTC; CDR3aa: CASSTVTGSYEQYF
abundance: -; v_gene: TRBV5-5; j_gene: TRBJ2-5; d_gene: TRBD1; CDR3nt: TGTGCCAGCAGCTTGGTACTCGCCGGGACAGGGGATCAAGAGACCCAGTACTTC; CDR3aa: CASSLVLAGTGDQETQYF
abundance: -; v_gene: TRBV4-1; j_gene: TRBJ2-1; d_gene: -; CDR3nt: TGCGCCAGCAGCCAAGAGCGGGACTCCTACAATGAGCAGTTCTTC; CDR3aa: CASSQERDSYNEQFF
abundance: -; v_gene: TRBV10-1; j_gene: TRBJ2-3; d_gene: TRBD2; CDR3nt: TGCGCCAGCAGTGATGCTAGCGGGGGGACAGATACGCAGTATTTT; CDR3aa: CASSDASGGTDTQYF
abundance: -; v_gene: TRBV5-4; j_gene: TRBJ1-3; d_gene: TRBD1; CDR3nt: TGTGCCAGCAGCTTGTGGGACAGGGGGCGAAGAAACACCATATATTTT; CDR3aa: CASSLWDRGRRNTIYF
abundance: -; v_gene: TRBV19; j_gene: TRBJ1-1; d_gene: -; CDR3nt: TGTGCCAGTAGTATAGCAGGATATAACACTGAAGCTTTCTTT; CDR3aa: CASSIAGYNTEAFF
abundance: -; v_gene: TRBV14; j_gene: TRBJ2-6; d_gene: -; CDR3nt: TGTGCCAGCAGGGAAGCGGTTTCTGGGGCCAACGTCCTGACTTTC; CDR3aa: CASREAVSGANVLTF
abundance: -; v_gene: TRBV27; j_gene: TRBJ2-4; d_gene: -; CDR3nt: TGTGCCAGCAGTGCCCGTCGGACATCTCTCAGCGGGGCCAAAAACATTCAGTACTTC; CDR3aa: CASSARRTSLSGAKNIQYF
abundance: few; v_gene: TRBV6-5; j_gene: TRBJ1-2; d_gene: -; CDR3nt: TGTGCCAGCAGAATCAGGGGTGGTGGCTACACCTTC; CDR3aa: CASRIRGGGYTF
abundance: -; v_gene: TRBV7-9; j_gene: TRBJ1-2; d_gene: TRBD1; CDR3nt: TGTGCCAGCAGCGCGGTAACAGGGGGGAATGGCTACACCTTC; CDR3aa: CASSAVTGGNGYTF
abundance: -; v_gene: TRBV6-5; j_gene: TRBJ2-7; d_gene: TRBD2; CDR3nt: TGTGCCAGCAGGCCTAGCGGGAGAAGGTTCGAGCAGTACTTC; CDR3aa: CASRPSGRRFEQYF
abundance: -; v_gene: TRBV28; j_gene: TRBJ1-4; d_gene: -; CDR3nt: TGTGCCAGCAGTTCCTGGAGAACTAATGAAAAACTGTTTTTT; CDR3aa: CASSSWRTNEKLFF
abundance: -; v_gene: TRBV10-3; j_gene: TRBJ2-7; d_gene: TRBD1; CDR3nt: TGTGCCATCCGAGGACAGGGGCCATCCTACGAGCAGTACTTC; CDR3aa: CAIRGQGPSYEQYF
abundance: -; v_gene: TRBV5-4; j_gene: TRBJ2-1; d_gene: TRBD2; CDR3nt: TGTGCCAGCAGCTCAGGGGATAGCGGGAGGGCTACTGAGCAGTTCTTC; CDR3aa: CASSSGDSGRATEQFF
abundance: -; v_gene: TRBV5-8; j_gene: TRBJ1-1; d_gene: -; CDR3nt: TGTGCCAGCAGCTTGGTGACATTGAACACTGAAGCTTTCTTT; CDR3aa: CASSLVTLNTEAFF
abundance: -; v_gene: TRBV5-4; j_gene: TRBJ2-2; d_gene: TRBD1; CDR3nt: TGTGCCAGCAGCCCCCGCGACAGGGGAGTACCCGGGGAGCTGTTTTTT; CDR3aa: CASSPRDRGVPGELFF
abundance: -; v_gene: TRBV4-1; j_gene: TRBJ1-2; d_gene: -; CDR3nt: TGCGCCAGCAGCCAAGACAGTTATGTTGGCTACACCTTC; CDR3aa: CASSQDSYVGYTF
abundance: -; v_gene: TRBV27; j_gene: TRBJ2-3; d_gene: TRBD1; CDR3nt: TGTGCCAGCAGGTTGAGGGGGCTGTTGGCAGATACGCAGTATTTT; CDR3aa: CASRLRGLLADTQYF
abundance: -; v_gene: TRBV5-4; j_gene: TRBJ1-4; d_gene: TRBD1; CDR3nt: TGTGCCAGCAGCTTGGGAGGGGGCAGAACTTATGAAAAACTGTTTTTT; CDR3aa: CASSLGGGRTYEKLFF